This T cell receptor (beta chain) was captured in a study of T cell repertoires in cytomegalovirus infection. Study-wide points: Frequencies of public TCR beta families were cumulated, and this identified carriers of CMV plus the relevant HLA.

V was shortened by 5 bases and J by 2 bases, with 20 bases between the two germline ends. CDR1 and CDR2 (germline): SEHNR, FQNEAQ (reference sequence). This CDR3 region has 17 residues. This clonotype occurred a few times. Antigen unknown. TCRdb passed the reads through MiXCR, listing each CDR3 protein once. Among some 680,000 distinct CDR3 sequences listed, 35% to 45% were seen once. Sequencing was carried out using PBMCs. The receptor was derived from a human donor in good health (CMV status not recorded). Some clones in this sample may be carry-over from other donors' samples. The V gene is TRBV7-9, the J gene TRBJ2-3; perhaps TRBD2 as D (5 bases). The CDR3 protein is CASSPWARESTTDTQYF. As DNA, the CDR3 is TGTGCCAGCAGCCCGTGGGCAAGGGAGTCGACCACAGATACGCAGTATTTT.